The clone carrying this TCR beta chain was found once. The record originates from a study of blood T cell repertoires in COVID-19. Study overall: Sources were T cells, B-cell-depleted T cells, or PBMCs; the material itself was cDNA or gDNA.

Some clones are missing from TCRdb's copy, which holds only in-frame ones; the method was immunoSEQ multiplex PCR. The sample lists some 130,000 clones, roughly 90% seen once, with around 4.6% in the top ten. The CDR3 totals 12 residues. Germline assignment: CDR1 LGHDT and CDR2 YNNKEL (reference sequence). V lost 8 bases to trimming and J lost 3 bases, with 8 bases between them. The Seattle patients joined while their infection was active and were tracked longitudinally afterward. Sequenced sample: peripheral blood. The J gene is TRBJ2-1, the V gene TRBV3-1 (or the pseudogene TRBV3-2); perhaps TRBD2 as D (6 bases). This receptor was identified in a man in his sixties with COVID-19, enrolled during active disease. The CDR3: CASGGLYNEQFF. Here the CDR3 DNA reads TGTGCCAGCGGGGGACTCTACAATGAGCAGTTCTTC.